This record concerns one TCR beta chain sequence. The data originate from a study of blood T cell repertoires in COVID-19. CDR3 length equals 13 residues. V was cut by 1 base and J by 8 bases, with 11 bases left in between. The repertoire was sequenced with immunoSEQ multiplex PCR; TCRdb's copy has only in-frame clones and lacks some. The data show some 85,000 clones, with roughly nine tenths seen just once and around 8.6% held by the top ten. The chain links TRBV12-3 or TRBV12-4 to TRBJ1-2, with a weak D call TRBD1 (6 bases). Sequenced sample: peripheral blood. This clonotype was sampled from a man between 45 and 60 years old with acute or convalescent COVID-19. The chain's CDR3 is CASSLGNREGYTF. CDR3 in DNA: TGTGCCAGCAGTTTAGGGAACAGGGAAGGCTACACCTTC.